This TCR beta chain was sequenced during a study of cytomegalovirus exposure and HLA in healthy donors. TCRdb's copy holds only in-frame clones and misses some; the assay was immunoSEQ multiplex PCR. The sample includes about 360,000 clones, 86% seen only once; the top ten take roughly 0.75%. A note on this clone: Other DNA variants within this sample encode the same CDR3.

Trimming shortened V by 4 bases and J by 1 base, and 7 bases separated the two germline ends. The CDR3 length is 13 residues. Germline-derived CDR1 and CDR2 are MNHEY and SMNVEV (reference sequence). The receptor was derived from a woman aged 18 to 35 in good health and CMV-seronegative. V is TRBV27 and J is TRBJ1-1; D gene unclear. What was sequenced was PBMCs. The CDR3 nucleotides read TGTGCCAGCAGTTCCTCTAGGAACACTGAAGCTTTCTTT. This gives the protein CASSSSRNTEAFF.